This T cell receptor (beta chain) was obtained from a study of shared clonotypes between healthy human individuals. Study-level points and caveats: The genetic and exposure-history diversity represented was limited by few donors.

Method: immunoSEQ multiplex PCR; TCRdb's copy keeps in-frame clones and lacks some. This table holds about 480,000 clones, about three quarters found once. Germline V gene lookup returns CDR1 SEHNR and CDR2 FQNEAQ (reference sequence). The length of the CDR3 is 13 residues. V dropped 3 bases and J dropped 11 bases, with 14 bases sitting between them. Concerning this clone itself: Its antigen remains unidentified.

This receptor was taken from a woman between 40 and 55 years old in good health. Some clones in this sample may be carry-over from other donors' samples. This rearrangement joins TRBV7-9 to TRBJ1-5, with TRBD1 as a possible D gene (5 bases). Sequenced: PBMCs. CDR3: CASSLGESLAQHF. CDR3 DNA sequence: TGTGCCAGCAGCTTGGGGGAGTCTTTAGCCCAGCATTTT.